The clone carrying this T cell receptor beta chain has ten or more counts. Its matching antigen is unknown. The data are from a study of T cells in Graves' hyperthyroidism and ophthalmopathy. Study results and caveats: Ophthalmopathy was told apart from stable hyperthyroidism by a 13 V-J model. The model predicted ophthalmopathy a median around six months before onset.

Clinical symptoms, serum thyroxine and TRAb, thyroid ultrasound and orbital computed tomography together formed the diagnostic basis. Amplification targeted TCR beta CDR3 regions from RNA transcripts. When the TCR CDR3 underwent first-round RT-PCR, the HTBI primer set was used. MiXCR was run by TCRdb on the multiplex PCR reads, yielding one entry per CDR3 protein. The sample comprises under 250,000 distinct CDR3 sequences, approximately 23% of which are singletons, and 35% to 40% rests with the top ten. J was trimmed by 6 bases and V by 3 bases; bases with no gene match: 6. The CDR3 has 14 amino acids. Germline loops: CDR1 MGHRA, CDR2 YSYEKL.

This TCR derives from a woman aged 40 to 55 with Graves' ophthalmopathy. This chain connects TRBV4-1 to TRBJ1-2, with 8 nucleotides matching TRBD1. The sequenced material came from blood. The CDR3: CASSHLTGGDGYTF. The CDR3, as DNA: TGCGCCAGCAGCCACCTCACAGGGGGGGATGGCTACACCTTC.